One TCR beta chain is described in this entry. This sample was included in a study of radiation and T cells in renal cell carcinoma. Time point described: blood 4 weeks post-SBRT, at nephrectomy. Treatment of the sample: 15 Gy SBRT to primary tumor, nephrectomy 4 weeks later. Nephrectomy followed 15 Gy stereotactic body radiation by 4 weeks. The table came from immunoSEQ multiplex PCR; TCRdb's copy has only in-frame clones and leaves some out. The sample consists of 130,000 to 150,000 clones, approximately 86% of them appearing once. Sample: blood, taken from a patient whose treatment included radiotherapy and nephrectomy. The TCR originated in a woman in her forties or fifties with renal cell carcinoma.

The CDR3 region has the DNA TGTGCCAGCAGTCCCCAGGGGACAACCTCTGGGGCCAACGTCCTGACTTTC. Translated, it gives CASSPQGTTSGANVLTF. The chain has TRBV5-8 and TRBJ2-6, with D possibly being TRBD1 (6 bases). The CDR3 is made up of 17 amino acids. Germline V gene lookup returns CDR1 SGHTS and CDR2 YDEGEE. V dropped 5 bases and J dropped 0 bases, with 15 bases sitting between them.